This TCR beta chain was identified during a study of control samples from healthy donors and cancer patients. Generated by immunoSEQ multiplex PCR, the TCRdb table keeps only in-frame clones and is missing some. The sample consists of about 140,000 clones, 94% of them appearing once. Germline V gene lookup returns CDR1 SGHRS and CDR2 YFSETQ. The CDR3 is 14 amino acids. The V and J ends lost 5 bases and 0 bases respectively, with 12 bases between them. The chain couples TRBV5-1 to TRBJ2-7; possibly TRBD1 for D (7 bases). The clonotype comes from a man aged 35-49 years in good health. Sequencing input: blood. Written as DNA, the CDR3 is TGCGCCAGCAGAGGACAGGACTACTCCTACGAGCAGTACTTC. It yields the protein CASRGQDYSYEQYF.